Here is one T cell receptor beta chain with its context. Its specificity is not known. This sample was included in a study of cytomegalovirus exposure and HLA in healthy donors. As for the study in general: There were just under 400 genotyped donors. Of these, 81% fell in the genetic ancestry cluster associated with self-reported Caucasian donors.

This PCR relied on a set of 60 Vbeta primers and 13 Jbeta primers. Sequencing used immunoSEQ multiplex PCR; TCRdb keeps in-frame clones, though not all of them. This table has under 150,000 clones, around four fifths appearing once. Whole-study results and caveats: Among the most significant clusters, several appeared linked to common viral pathogens in a later analysis. As confirmed in vitro, three CMV-associated chains were specific for CMV antigens.

Sequenced input: PBMCs. The receptor was isolated from a woman aged 45-59 years in good health and CMV-seropositive.

CDR3 bases: TGTGCCAGTAGTACTCACCCGGGACAGGGGGTGTACGAGCAGTACTTC. Amino acid sequence: CASSTHPGQGVYEQYF. This chain uses TRBV19 with TRBJ2-7; TRBD1 matches at 11 bases. V shed 4 bases, J shed 4 bases, and the junction held 9 bases outside the gene matches. The CDR3 is made up of 16 amino acids. Germline V CDR1 and CDR2: LNHDA, SQIVND (reference sequence).